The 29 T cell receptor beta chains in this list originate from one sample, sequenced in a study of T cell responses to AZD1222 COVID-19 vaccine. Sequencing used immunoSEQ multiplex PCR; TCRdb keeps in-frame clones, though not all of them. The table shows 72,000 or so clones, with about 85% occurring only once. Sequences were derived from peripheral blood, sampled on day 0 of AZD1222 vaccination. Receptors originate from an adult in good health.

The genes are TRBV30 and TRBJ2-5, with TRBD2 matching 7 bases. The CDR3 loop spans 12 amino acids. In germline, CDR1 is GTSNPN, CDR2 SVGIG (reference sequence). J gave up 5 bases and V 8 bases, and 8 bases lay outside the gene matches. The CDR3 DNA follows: TGTGCCCAATACCTGGGGGGGGAGACCCAGTACTTC. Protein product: CAQYLGGETQYF.

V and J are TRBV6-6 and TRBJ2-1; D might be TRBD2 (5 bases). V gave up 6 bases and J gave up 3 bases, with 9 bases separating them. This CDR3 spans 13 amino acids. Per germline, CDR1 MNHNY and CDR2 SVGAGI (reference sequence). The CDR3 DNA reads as TGTGCCAGCAGCCCCGGGATCTACAATGAGCAGTTCTTC. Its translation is CASSPGIYNEQFF.

The CDR3 reads CASSPRTGRRPEAFF. The DNA of the CDR3 is TGTGCCAGTAGTCCAAGGACAGGGAGAAGGCCTGAAGCTTTCTTT. This chain uses TRBV19 with TRBJ1-1; 8 nucleotides agree with TRBD1. V lost 5 bases and J lost 6; bases outside the gene matches: 11. Germline lookup yields CDR1 LNHDA and CDR2 SQIVND (reference sequence). The CDR3 is 15 residues long.

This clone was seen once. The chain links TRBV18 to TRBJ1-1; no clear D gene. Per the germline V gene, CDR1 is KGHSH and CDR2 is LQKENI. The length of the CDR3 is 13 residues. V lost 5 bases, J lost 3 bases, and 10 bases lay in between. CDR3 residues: CASSAGSDTEAFF. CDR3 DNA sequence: TGTGCCAGCTCAGCAGGTTCGGACACTGAAGCTTTCTTT.

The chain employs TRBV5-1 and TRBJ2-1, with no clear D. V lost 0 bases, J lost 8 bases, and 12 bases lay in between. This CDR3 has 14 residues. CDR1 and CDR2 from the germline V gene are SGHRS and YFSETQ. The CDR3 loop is CASSLGFEVDEQFF. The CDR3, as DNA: TGCGCCAGCAGCTTGGGATTTGAGGTCGATGAGCAGTTCTTC.

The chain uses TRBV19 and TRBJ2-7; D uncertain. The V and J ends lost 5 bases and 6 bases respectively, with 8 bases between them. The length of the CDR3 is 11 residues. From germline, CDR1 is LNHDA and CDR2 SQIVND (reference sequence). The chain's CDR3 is CASSVPGEQYF. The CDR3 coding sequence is TGTGCCAGTAGTGTACCAGGCGAGCAGTACTTC.

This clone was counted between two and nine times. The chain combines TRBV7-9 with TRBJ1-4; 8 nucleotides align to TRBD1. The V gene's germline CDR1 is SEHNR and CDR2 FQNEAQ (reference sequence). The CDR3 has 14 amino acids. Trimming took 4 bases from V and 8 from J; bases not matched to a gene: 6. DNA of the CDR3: TGTGCCAGCAGCTACGGACAGGGCGGAGAAAAACTGTTTTTT. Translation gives CASSYGQGGEKLFF.

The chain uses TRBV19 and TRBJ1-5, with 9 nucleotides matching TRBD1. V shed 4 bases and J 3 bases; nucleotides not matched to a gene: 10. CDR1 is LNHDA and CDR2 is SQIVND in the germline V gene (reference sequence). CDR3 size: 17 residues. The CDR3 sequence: CASSKQKQGAVNQPQHF. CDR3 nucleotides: TGTGCCAGTAGTAAACAAAAACAGGGGGCGGTCAATCAGCCCCAGCATTTT. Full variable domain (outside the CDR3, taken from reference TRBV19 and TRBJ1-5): DGGITQSPKYLFRKEGQNVTLSCEQNLNHDAMYWYRQDPGQGLRLIYYSQIVNDFQKGDIAEGYSVSREKKESFPLTVTSAQKNPTAFYLCASSKQKQGAVNQPQHFGDGTRLSIL.

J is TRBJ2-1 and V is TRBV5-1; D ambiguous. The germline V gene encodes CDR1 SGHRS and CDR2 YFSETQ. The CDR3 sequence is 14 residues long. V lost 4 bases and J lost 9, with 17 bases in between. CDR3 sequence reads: CASSTGSGLGEQFF. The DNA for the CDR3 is TGCGCCAGCAGCACCGGGTCCGGTTTAGGTGAGCAGTTCTTC.

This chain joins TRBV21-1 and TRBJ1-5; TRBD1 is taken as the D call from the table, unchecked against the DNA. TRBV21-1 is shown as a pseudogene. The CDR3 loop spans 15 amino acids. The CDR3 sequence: CASTLTGHINQPQHF. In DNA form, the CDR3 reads TGTGCCAGCACTCTGACGGGACATATCAATCAGCCCCAGCATTTT.

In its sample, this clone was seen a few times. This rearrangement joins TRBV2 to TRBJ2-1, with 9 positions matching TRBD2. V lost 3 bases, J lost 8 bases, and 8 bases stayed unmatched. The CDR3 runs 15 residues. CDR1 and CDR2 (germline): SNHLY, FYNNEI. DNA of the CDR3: TGTGCCAGCAGTGACGCGGCTAGCGGGAACCATGAGCAGTTCTTC. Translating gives CASSDAASGNHEQFF.

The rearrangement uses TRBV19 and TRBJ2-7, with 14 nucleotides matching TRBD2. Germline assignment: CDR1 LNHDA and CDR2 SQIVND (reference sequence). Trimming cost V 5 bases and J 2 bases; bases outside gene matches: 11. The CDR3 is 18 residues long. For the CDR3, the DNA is TGTGCCAGTAGTCCCGGGACTAGCGGGAGTGCTACCCCCTACGAGCAGTACTTC. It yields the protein CASSPGTSGSATPYEQYF.

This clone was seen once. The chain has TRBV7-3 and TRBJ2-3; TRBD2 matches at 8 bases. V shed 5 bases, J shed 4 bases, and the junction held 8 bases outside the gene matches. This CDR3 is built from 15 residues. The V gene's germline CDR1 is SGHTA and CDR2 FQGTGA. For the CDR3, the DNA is TGTGCCAGCAGCCCCCTGGCGGGGGGCCCAGATACGCAGTATTTT. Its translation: CASSPLAGGPDTQYF.

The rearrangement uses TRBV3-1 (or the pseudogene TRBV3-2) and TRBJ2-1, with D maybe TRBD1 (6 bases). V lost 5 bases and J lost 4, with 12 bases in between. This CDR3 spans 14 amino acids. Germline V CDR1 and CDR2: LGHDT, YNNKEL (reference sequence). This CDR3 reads CASSFQGFYNEQFF. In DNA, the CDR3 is TGTGCCAGCAGCTTCCAGGGGTTTTACAATGAGCAGTTCTTC.

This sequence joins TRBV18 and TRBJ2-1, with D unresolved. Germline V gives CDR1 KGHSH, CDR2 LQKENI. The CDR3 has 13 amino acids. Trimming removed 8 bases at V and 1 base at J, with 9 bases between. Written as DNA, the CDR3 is TGTGCCAGCATGGTTGGGTCCTACAATGAGCAGTTCTTC. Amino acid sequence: CASMVGSYNEQFF.

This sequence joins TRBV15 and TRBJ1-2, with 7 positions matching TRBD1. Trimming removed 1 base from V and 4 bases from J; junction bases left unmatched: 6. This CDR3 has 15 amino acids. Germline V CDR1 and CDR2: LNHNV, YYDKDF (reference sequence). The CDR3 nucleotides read TGTGCCACCAGCAGAGGGGGACAGCACCTCTATGGCTACACCTTC. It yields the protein CATSRGGQHLYGYTF.

The CDR3 sequence: CASSNLQGDEQFF. For the CDR3, the DNA is TGTGCCAGCAGCAATCTACAGGGGGATGAGCAGTTCTTC. The chain is built from TRBV5-4 and TRBJ2-1, with TRBD1 matching over 8 bases. The CDR3 extends over 13 amino acids. The ends lost 4 bases at V and 8 bases at J; junction bases unmatched: 5. Germline CDR1 SGHNT, CDR2 YYREEE (reference sequence).

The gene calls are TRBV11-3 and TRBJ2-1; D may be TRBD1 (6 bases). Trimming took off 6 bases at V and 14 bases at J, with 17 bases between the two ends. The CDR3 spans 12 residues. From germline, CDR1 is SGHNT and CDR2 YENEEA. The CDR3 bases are TGTGCCAGCAGTTCAGGGGCACTCATGGAGTTCTTC. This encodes CASSSGALMEFF.

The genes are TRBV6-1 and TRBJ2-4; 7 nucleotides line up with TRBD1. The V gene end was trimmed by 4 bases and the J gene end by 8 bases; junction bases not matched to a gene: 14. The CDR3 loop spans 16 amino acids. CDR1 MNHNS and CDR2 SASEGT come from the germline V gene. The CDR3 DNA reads TGTGCCAGCAGTGCGACAGGGTGGGGTAGAGTAGACATTCAGTACTTC. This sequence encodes CASSATGWGRVDIQYF.

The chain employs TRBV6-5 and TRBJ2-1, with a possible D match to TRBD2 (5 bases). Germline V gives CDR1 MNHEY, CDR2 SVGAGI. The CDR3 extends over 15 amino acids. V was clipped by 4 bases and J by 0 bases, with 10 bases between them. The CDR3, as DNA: TGTGCCAGCAGTTCGGACTCAAGCTCCTACAATGAGCAGTTCTTC. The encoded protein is CASSSDSSSYNEQFF.

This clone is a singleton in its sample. The CDR3 region is CASSLGGAGELFF. In DNA, the CDR3 is TGCGCCAGCAGCTTGGGGGGTGCCGGGGAGCTGTTTTTT. The V call is TRBV5-1, the J call TRBJ2-2; D gene ambiguous. Germline-derived CDR1 and CDR2 are SGHRS and YFSETQ. The CDR3 contains 13 residues. V gave up 0 bases and J gave up 6 bases, with 6 bases separating them.

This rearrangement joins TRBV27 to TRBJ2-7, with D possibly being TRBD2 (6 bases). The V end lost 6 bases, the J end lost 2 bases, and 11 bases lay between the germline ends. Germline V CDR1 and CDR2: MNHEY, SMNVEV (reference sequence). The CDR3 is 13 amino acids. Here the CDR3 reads CASRRGLTYEQYF. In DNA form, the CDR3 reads TGTGCCAGCAGGCGGGGACTGACCTACGAGCAGTACTTC.

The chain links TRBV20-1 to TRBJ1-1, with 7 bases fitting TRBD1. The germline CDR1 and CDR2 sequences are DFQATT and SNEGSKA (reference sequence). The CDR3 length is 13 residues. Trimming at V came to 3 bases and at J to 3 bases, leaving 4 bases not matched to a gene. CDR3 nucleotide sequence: TGCAGTGCTAGTTCCGGGACAGACACTGAAGCTTTCTTT. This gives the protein CSASSGTDTEAFF.

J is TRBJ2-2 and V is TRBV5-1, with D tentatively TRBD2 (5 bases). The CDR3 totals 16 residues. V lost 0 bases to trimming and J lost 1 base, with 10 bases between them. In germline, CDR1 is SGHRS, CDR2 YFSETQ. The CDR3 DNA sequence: TGCGCCAGCAGCTTGGGACTAACTTTGAACACCGGGGAGCTGTTTTTT. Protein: CASSLGLTLNTGELFF.

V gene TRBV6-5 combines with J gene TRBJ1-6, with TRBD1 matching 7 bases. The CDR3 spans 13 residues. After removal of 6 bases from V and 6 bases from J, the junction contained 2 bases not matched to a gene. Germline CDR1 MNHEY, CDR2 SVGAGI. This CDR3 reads CASRQGRNSPLHF. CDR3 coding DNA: TGTGCCAGCAGACAGGGGCGTAATTCACCCCTCCACTTT.

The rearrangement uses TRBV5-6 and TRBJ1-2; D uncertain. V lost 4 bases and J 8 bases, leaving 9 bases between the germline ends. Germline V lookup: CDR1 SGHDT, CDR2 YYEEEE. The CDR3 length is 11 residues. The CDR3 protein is CASSTYGGYTF. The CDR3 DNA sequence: TGTGCCAGCAGCACCTATGGAGGCTACACCTTC.

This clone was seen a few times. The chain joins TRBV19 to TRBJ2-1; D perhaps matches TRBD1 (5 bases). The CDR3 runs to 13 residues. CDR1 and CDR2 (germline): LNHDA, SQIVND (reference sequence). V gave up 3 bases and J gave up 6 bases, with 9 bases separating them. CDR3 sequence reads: CASSIRVTNEQFF. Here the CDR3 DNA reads TGTGCCAGTAGTATCAGGGTGACCAATGAGCAGTTCTTC.

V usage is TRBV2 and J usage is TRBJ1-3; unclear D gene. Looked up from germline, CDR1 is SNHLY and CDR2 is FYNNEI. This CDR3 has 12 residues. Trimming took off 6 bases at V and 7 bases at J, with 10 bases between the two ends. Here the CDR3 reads CASRDQWNTIYF. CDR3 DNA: TGTGCCAGCAGGGATCAGTGGAACACCATATATTTT. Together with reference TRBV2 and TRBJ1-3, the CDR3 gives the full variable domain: EPEVTQTPSHQVTQMGQEVILRCVPISNHLYFYWYRQILGQKVEFLVSFYNNEISEKSEIFDDQFSVERPDGSNFTLKIRSTKLEDSAMYFCASRDQWNTIYFGEGSWLTVV.

The CDR3 spells CASSLGTVTEQYF. In DNA form, the CDR3 reads TGCGCCAGCAGCTTGGGGACGGTTACTGAGCAGTACTTC. This chain joins TRBV5-1 and TRBJ2-7; D is undetermined. The germline CDR1 and CDR2 sequences are SGHRS and YFSETQ. CDR3 size: 13 residues. Trimming took off 0 bases at V and 7 bases at J, with 11 bases between the two ends.